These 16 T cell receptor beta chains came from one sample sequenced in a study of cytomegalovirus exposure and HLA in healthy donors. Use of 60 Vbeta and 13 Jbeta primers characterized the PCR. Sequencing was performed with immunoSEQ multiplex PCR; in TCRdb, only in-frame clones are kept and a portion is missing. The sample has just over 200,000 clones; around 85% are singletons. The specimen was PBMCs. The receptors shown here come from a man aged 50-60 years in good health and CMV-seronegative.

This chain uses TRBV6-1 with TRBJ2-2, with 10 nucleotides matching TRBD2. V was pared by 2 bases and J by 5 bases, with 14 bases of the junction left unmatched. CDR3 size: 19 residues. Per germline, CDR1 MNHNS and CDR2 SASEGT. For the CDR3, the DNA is TGTGCCAGCAGTGAATCGGCTAGCGGGAGCTTTCCTCTGACCGGGGAGCTGTTTTTT. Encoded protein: CASSESASGSFPLTGELFF.

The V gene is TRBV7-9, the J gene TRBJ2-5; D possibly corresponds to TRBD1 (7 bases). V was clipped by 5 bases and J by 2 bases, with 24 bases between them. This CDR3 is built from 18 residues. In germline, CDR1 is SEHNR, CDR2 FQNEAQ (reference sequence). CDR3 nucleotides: TGTGCCAGCAGCCCGGGTGGGGCAGGGGGGCTATCTCAAGAGACCCAGTACTTC. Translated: CASSPGGAGGLSQETQYF.

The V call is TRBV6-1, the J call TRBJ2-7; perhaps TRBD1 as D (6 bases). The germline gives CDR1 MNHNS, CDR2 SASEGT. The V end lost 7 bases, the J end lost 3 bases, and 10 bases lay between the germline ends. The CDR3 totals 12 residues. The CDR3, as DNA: TGTGCCAGCACAAACAGGGACTACGAGCAGTACTTC. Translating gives CASTNRDYEQYF.

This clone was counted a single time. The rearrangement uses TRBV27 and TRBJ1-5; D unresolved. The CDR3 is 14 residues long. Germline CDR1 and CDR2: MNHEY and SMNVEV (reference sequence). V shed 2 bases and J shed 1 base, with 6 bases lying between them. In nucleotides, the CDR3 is TGTGCCAGCAGTTTAGAGGGAAGCAATCAGCCCCAGCATTTT. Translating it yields CASSLEGSNQPQHF.

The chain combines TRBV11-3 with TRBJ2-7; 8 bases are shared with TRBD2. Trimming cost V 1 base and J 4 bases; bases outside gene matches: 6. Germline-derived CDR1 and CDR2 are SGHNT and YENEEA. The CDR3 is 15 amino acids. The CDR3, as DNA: TGTGCCAGCAGCTTAGGGACTAGCCCGATTTACGAGCAGTACTTC. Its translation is CASSLGTSPIYEQYF. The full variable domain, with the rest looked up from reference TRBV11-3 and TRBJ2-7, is EAGVVQSPRYKIIEKKQPVAFWCNPISGHNTLYWYLQNLGQGPELLIRYENEEAVDDSQLPKDRFSAERLKGVDSTLKIQPAELGDSAVYLCASSLGTSPIYEQYFGPGTRLTVT.

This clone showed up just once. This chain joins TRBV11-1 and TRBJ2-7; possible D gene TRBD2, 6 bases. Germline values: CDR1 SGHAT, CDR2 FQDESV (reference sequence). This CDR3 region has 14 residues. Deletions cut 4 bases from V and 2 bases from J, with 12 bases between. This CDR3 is CASSYDPGAYEQYF. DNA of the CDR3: TGTGCCAGCAGCTACGACCCGGGAGCCTACGAGCAGTACTTC.

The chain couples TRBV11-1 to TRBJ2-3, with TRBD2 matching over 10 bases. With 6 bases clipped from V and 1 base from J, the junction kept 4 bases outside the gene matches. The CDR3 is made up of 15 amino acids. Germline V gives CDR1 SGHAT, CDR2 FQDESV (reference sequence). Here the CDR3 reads CASRAGTSGTDTQYF. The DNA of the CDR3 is TGTGCCAGCAGGGCCGGGACTAGCGGCACAGATACGCAGTATTTT. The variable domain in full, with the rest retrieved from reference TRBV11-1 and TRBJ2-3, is EAEVAQSPRYKITEKSQAVAFWCDPISGHATLYWYRQILGQGPELLVQFQDESVVDDSQLPKDRFSAERLKGVDSTLKIQPAELGDSAMYLCASRAGTSGTDTQYFGPGTRLTVL.

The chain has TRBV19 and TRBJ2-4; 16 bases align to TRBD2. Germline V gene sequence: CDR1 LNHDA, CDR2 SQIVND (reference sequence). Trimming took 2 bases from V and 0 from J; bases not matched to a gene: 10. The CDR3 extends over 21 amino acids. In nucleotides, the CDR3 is TGTGCCAGTAGTATAACCTTACCGGGACTAGCGGGAGGGTTAGCCAAAAACATTCAGTACTTC. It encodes CASSITLPGLAGGLAKNIQYF.

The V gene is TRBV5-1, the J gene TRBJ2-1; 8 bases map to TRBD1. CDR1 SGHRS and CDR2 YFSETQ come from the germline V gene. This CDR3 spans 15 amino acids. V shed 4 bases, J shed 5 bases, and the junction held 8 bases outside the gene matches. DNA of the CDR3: TGCGCCAGCAGCAAGTCGGGACAGGACCACAATGAGCAGTTCTTC. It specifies CASSKSGQDHNEQFF.

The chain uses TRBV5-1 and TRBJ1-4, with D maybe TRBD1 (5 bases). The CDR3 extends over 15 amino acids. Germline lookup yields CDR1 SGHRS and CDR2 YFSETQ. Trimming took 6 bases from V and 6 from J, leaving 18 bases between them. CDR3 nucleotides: TGCGCCAGCACCCCGAACGGGACTCCTGATGAAAAACTGTTTTTT. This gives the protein CASTPNGTPDEKLFF.

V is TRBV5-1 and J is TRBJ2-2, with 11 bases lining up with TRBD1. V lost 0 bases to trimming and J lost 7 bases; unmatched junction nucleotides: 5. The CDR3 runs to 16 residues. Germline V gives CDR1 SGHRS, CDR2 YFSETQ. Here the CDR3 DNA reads TGCGCCAGCAGCTTGGCGGACAGGGGGCGCGTCGGGGAGCTGTTTTTT. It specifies CASSLADRGRVGELFF.

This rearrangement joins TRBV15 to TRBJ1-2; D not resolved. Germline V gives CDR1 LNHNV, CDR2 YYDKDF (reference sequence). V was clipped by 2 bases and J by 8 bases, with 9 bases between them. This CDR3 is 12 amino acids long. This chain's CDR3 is CATSRWPLGYTF. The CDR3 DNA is TGTGCCACCAGCAGATGGCCCCTGGGCTACACCTTC.

This CDR3 is CASSTGTFGAETQYF. The CDR3 bases are TGTGCCAGCAGCACCGGGACATTCGGAGCAGAGACCCAGTACTTC. The chain couples TRBV7-9 to TRBJ2-5; the D gene is possibly TRBD1 (6 bases). Per germline, CDR1 SEHNR and CDR2 FQNEAQ (reference sequence). V lost 5 bases and J 4 bases, leaving 17 bases between the germline ends. The CDR3 is 15 amino acids.

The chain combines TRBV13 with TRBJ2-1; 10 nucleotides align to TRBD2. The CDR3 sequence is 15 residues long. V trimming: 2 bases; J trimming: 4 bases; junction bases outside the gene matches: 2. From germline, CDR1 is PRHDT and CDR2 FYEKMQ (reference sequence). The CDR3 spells CASSLRLAGYNEQFF. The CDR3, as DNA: TGTGCCAGCAGCTTACGACTAGCGGGTTACAATGAGCAGTTCTTC.

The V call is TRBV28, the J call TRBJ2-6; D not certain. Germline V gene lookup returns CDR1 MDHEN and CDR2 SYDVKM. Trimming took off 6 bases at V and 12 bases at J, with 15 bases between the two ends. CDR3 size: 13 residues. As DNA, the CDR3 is TGTGCCAGCAGCCGAAGAGGTCTCAGCGTCCTGACTTTC. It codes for CASSRRGLSVLTF. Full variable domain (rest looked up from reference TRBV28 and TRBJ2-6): DVKVTQSSRYLVKRTGEKVFLECVQDMDHENMFWYRQDPGLGLRLIYFSYDVKMKEKGDIPEGYSVSREKKERFSLILESASTNQTSMYLCASSRRGLSVLTFGAGSRLTVL.

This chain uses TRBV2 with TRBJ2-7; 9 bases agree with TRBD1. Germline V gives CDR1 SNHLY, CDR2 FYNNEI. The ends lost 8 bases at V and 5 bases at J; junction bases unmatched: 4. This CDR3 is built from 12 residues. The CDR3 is CASETGGNEQYF. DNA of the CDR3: TGTGCCAGCGAGACAGGGGGGAACGAGCAGTACTTC.